Listed here are 12 T cell receptor beta chains from one sample, sequenced in a study of cytomegalovirus exposure and HLA in healthy donors. The primer mix had 60 Vbeta and 13 Jbeta primers. Sequencing was performed with immunoSEQ multiplex PCR; in TCRdb, only in-frame clones are kept and a portion is missing. This table holds around 160,000 clones, almost 80% found once. The sample was PBMCs. Source of these receptors: a woman between 40 and 55 years old in good health and CMV-seropositive.

The rearrangement links TRBV12-2 to TRBJ2-7; the listed D gene, TRBD1, was not tested against the DNA. TRBV12-2 is a listed pseudogene. CDR3 length: 16 residues. In nucleotides, the CDR3 is TGTGCAAGTCGCTTAGCGAAGGGGGACCTCCGGGACGAGCAGTACTTC. It is translated as CASRLAKGDLRDEQYF.

This clone turned up a few times. The chain employs TRBV9 and TRBJ1-1; a possible D gene is TRBD1 (6 bases). The CDR3 contains 13 residues. The germline V gene has CDR1 SGDLS and CDR2 YYNGEE. V was cut by 4 bases and J by 3 bases, with 10 bases left in between. The CDR3 is CASSQGHHTEAFF. CDR3 in DNA: TGTGCCAGCAGCCAGGGACACCACACTGAAGCTTTCTTT.

There are a few counts of this clone. The chain joins TRBV19 to TRBJ2-6; TRBD1 agrees at 10 bases. CDR1 is LNHDA and CDR2 is SQIVND in the germline V gene (reference sequence). Losses at the gene ends were 7 bases for V and 2 bases for J; bases not matched to a gene: 5. This CDR3 has 16 amino acids. The CDR3 coding sequence is TGTGCCAGTAAGGCCGGGACAGGGGCTGGGGCCAACGTCCTGACTTTC. This translates into CASKAGTGAGANVLTF.

This clone was picked up a small number of times. The chain couples TRBV2 to TRBJ1-2, with TRBD1 as a possible D gene (6 bases). The CDR3 extends over 14 amino acids. V dropped 4 bases and J dropped 3 bases, with 12 bases sitting between them. The germline gives CDR1 SNHLY, CDR2 FYNNEI. This CDR3 is CASSGTGFDYGYTF. The CDR3 nucleotides are TGTGCCAGCAGTGGAACAGGGTTTGACTATGGCTACACCTTC.

This clone was seen only once. The chain recombines TRBV6-5 with TRBJ1-2, with 9 bases fitting TRBD1. CDR3 length: 15 residues. Germline V CDR1 and CDR2: MNHEY, SVGAGI. V was pared by 3 bases and J by 2 bases, with 4 bases of the junction left unmatched. CDR3 nucleotides: TGTGCCAGCAGTTATGTGGGACAGGGAAACTATGGCTACACCTTC. Its translation: CASSYVGQGNYGYTF.

The rearrangement uses TRBV11-2 and TRBJ2-1, with 8 bases matching TRBD2. Germline V lookup: CDR1 SGHAT, CDR2 FQNNGV. The J segment lost 4 bases and the V segment lost 8 bases, leaving 7 bases of the junction unmatched. The CDR3 totals 14 residues. Here the CDR3 DNA reads TGTGCCAGCGAACGTAGCGGGGTATACAATGAGCAGTTCTTC. Translating it yields CASERSGVYNEQFF.

The chain employs TRBV7-9 and TRBJ1-5, with a weak D call TRBD1 (5 bases). Trimming took off 1 base at V and 4 bases at J, with 14 bases between the two ends. Germline V gives CDR1 SEHNR, CDR2 FQNEAQ (reference sequence). The CDR3 runs 16 residues. CDR3 sequence (DNA): TGTGCCAGCAGCTTAGGTAGCCAGGGCTGGAATCAGCCCCAGCATTTT. This encodes CASSLGSQGWNQPQHF.

This chain connects TRBV10-1 to TRBJ2-1; 7 bases are shared with TRBD2. Germline CDR1 is WNHNN and CDR2 is SYGVQD (reference sequence). Trimming cost V 2 bases and J 1 base; bases outside gene matches: 2. CDR3 size: 15 residues. In DNA form, the CDR3 reads TGCGCCAGCAGTGAGACCGGGGGGTCCTACAATGAGCAGTTCTTC. This gives the protein CASSETGGSYNEQFF.

V is TRBV2 and J is TRBJ2-3; 12 bases fit TRBD2. The trim removed 4 bases at V and 1 base at J, leaving 0 bases unmatched. CDR3 size: 15 residues. Germline-derived CDR1 and CDR2 are SNHLY and FYNNEI. The CDR3: CASSGLAGGTDTQYF. The CDR3 DNA follows: TGTGCCAGCAGTGGACTAGCGGGGGGCACAGATACGCAGTATTTT.

The chain employs TRBV11-3 and TRBJ2-3; 13 nucleotides align to TRBD2. The germline gives CDR1 SGHNT, CDR2 YENEEA. Trimming removed 5 bases from V and 2 bases from J; junction bases left unmatched: 4. The CDR3 runs 16 residues. The CDR3, as DNA: TGTGCCAGCAGCCAGGGACTAGCGGGGTACACAGATACGCAGTATTTT. Encoded protein: CASSQGLAGYTDTQYF.

The chain carries TRBV19 and TRBJ1-1, with 9 nucleotides matching TRBD1. Trimming took 5 bases from V and 7 from J; bases not matched to a gene: 11. Germline V gene lookup returns CDR1 LNHDA and CDR2 SQIVND (reference sequence). The CDR3 spans 15 residues. The CDR3 DNA reads TGTGCCAGTAGTCCACTACAGGGGGCTACGGTTGAAGCTTTCTTT. Its protein product is CASSPLQGATVEAFF.

The chain combines TRBV5-4 with TRBJ2-1; TRBD2 matches at 8 bases. CDR1 and CDR2 (germline): SGHNT, YYREEE (reference sequence). V was clipped by 4 bases and J by 2 bases; unmatched bases: 8. This CDR3 is built from 16 residues. The CDR3 nucleotides are TGTGCCAGCAGCCCTATGAGCGGGGGACCCTACAATGAGCAGTTCTTC. Protein sequence: CASSPMSGGPYNEQFF.